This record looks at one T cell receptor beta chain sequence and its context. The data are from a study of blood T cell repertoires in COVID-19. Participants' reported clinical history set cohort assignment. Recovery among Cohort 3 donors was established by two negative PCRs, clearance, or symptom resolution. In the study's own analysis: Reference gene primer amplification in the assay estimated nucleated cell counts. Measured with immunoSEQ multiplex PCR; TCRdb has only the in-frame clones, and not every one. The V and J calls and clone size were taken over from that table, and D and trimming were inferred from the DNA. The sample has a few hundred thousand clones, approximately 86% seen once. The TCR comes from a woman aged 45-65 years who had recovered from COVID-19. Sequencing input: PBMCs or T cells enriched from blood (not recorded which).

The CDR3 is CATGDSPLGQPQHF. In nucleotides, the CDR3 is TGTGCCACCGGGGACAGCCCGTTAGGTCAGCCCCAGCATTTT. V is TRBV28 and J is TRBJ1-5; 7 bases fit TRBD1. Germline CDR1 MDHEN, CDR2 SYDVKM. J was trimmed by 6 bases and V by 10 bases; bases with no gene match: 12. The CDR3 length is 14 residues.